These 30 T cell receptor beta chains were all obtained from the same sample, sequenced in a study of T cell responses to AZD1222 COVID-19 vaccine. Some clones are missing from TCRdb's copy, which holds only in-frame ones; the method was immunoSEQ multiplex PCR. Of more than 95,000 clones in the sample, about 90% were seen once. The sequencing used peripheral blood, collected on day 0 of AZD1222 vaccination. These receptors were obtained from an adult in good health.

J is TRBJ2-5 and V is TRBV7-9; 8 bases are a match to TRBD1. Per germline, CDR1 SEHNR and CDR2 FQNEAQ (reference sequence). V lost 7 bases, J lost 7 bases, and 11 bases stayed unmatched. The CDR3 totals 14 residues. CDR3 amino acids: CASKFNRGEVTQYF. The CDR3 DNA reads TGTGCCAGCAAATTCAACAGGGGGGAAGTGACCCAGTACTTC. Together with reference TRBV7-9 and TRBJ2-5, the CDR3 gives the full variable domain: DTGVSQNPRHKITKRGQNVTFRCDPISEHNRLYWYRQTLGQGPEFLTYFQNEAQLEKSRLLSDRFSAERPKGSFSTLEIQRTEQGDSAMYLCASKFNRGEVTQYFGPGTRLLVL.

The rearrangement uses TRBV28 and TRBJ2-7, with 7 bases matching TRBD2. CDR1 and CDR2 (germline): MDHEN, SYDVKM. With 3 bases clipped from V and 2 bases from J, the junction kept 4 bases outside the gene matches. The CDR3 runs 14 residues. CDR3 region: CASSFVGLPYEQYF. The CDR3 region has the DNA TGTGCCAGCAGTTTCGTGGGACTACCCTACGAGCAGTACTTC.

The gene calls are TRBV27 and TRBJ1-2, with D hard to call. Germline V CDR1 and CDR2: MNHEY, SMNVEV (reference sequence). The CDR3 length is 13 residues. The V and J ends lost 5 bases and 4 bases respectively, with 11 bases between them. CDR3 loop: CASSPYPIYGYTF. CDR3 in DNA: TGTGCCAGCAGTCCTTACCCTATCTATGGCTACACCTTC.

The rearrangement links TRBV5-4 to TRBJ2-7; TRBD1 is a possible D gene (6 bases). Germline V gene lookup returns CDR1 SGHNT and CDR2 YYREEE (reference sequence). CDR3 length: 12 amino acids. V dropped 0 bases and J dropped 9 bases, with 10 bases sitting between them. Here the CDR3 DNA reads TGTGCCAGCAGCTTGGGGGGGCCGGTGCAGTACTTC. Amino acid sequence: CASSLGGPVQYF. Full variable domain (remainder filled in from reference TRBV5-4 and TRBJ2-7): ETGVTQSPTHLIKTRGQQVTLRCSSQSGHNTVSWYQQALGQGPQFIFQYYREEENGRGNFPPRFSGLQFPNYSSELNVNALELDDSALYLCASSLGGPVQYFGPGTRLTVT.

This clone has more than one count but fewer than ten. The J gene is TRBJ1-5, the V gene TRBV30; 10 nucleotides agree with TRBD1. The trim removed 2 bases at V and 8 bases at J, leaving 9 bases unmatched. CDR3 length: 15 amino acids. Germline CDR1 GTSNPN, CDR2 SVGIG (reference sequence). CDR3 amino acids: CAWSIPGQGQEPQHF. The CDR3 DNA is TGTGCCTGGAGTATTCCGGGACAGGGGCAAGAGCCCCAGCATTTT.

The gene calls are TRBV15 and TRBJ2-5; D tentatively fits TRBD1 or TRBD2 (5 bases each). Per germline, CDR1 LNHNV and CDR2 YYDKDF (reference sequence). Trimming left V 0 bases short and J 4 bases short, with 12 bases between. The CDR3 covers 15 residues. Here the CDR3 DNA reads TGTGCCACCAGCAGAGATTTGCAGGGACGAGAGACCCAGTACTTC. Translation gives CATSRDLQGRETQYF.

As DNA, the CDR3 is TGTGCCAGCAGTGGACGAAGGGCGGCTGATACGCAGTATTTT. Protein sequence: CASSGRRAADTQYF. The J gene is TRBJ2-3, the V gene TRBV27; D ambiguous. Germline V CDR1 and CDR2: MNHEY, SMNVEV (reference sequence). V was trimmed by 5 bases and J by 6 bases, leaving 15 bases between them. The CDR3 covers 14 residues.

This clone came up once. The chain combines TRBV5-1 with TRBJ1-5; 8 bases match TRBD1. J lost 3 bases, V lost 4 bases, and 6 bases had no gene match. Germline V lookup: CDR1 SGHRS, CDR2 YFSETQ. This CDR3 has 15 amino acids. CDR3 loop: CASSPGTGLNQPQHF. DNA of the CDR3: TGCGCCAGCAGCCCCGGGACAGGCCTCAATCAGCCCCAGCATTTT.

V usage is TRBV21-1 and J usage is TRBJ1-5. TRBV21-1 is designated a pseudogene. The CDR3 length is 15 residues. In DNA, the CDR3 is TGTGCCAGCAGCAAAGGAGTAAACTTGGTTCAGCCCCAGCATTTT. Translating gives CASSKGVNLVQPQHF.

The chain employs TRBV29-1 and TRBJ1-1, with a tentative D call TRBD1 (5 bases). The CDR3 length is 14 residues. Germline loops: CDR1 SQVTM, CDR2 ANQGSEA. The V end was cut by 7 bases, the J end by 4 bases, with 19 bases between. The CDR3 loop reads CSAPRGTGGTEAFF. The CDR3 region has the DNA TGCAGCGCCCCCCGGGGGACGGGCGGCACTGAAGCTTTCTTT.

The genes are TRBV7-2 and TRBJ1-2; D is perhaps TRBD1 (6 bases). V was trimmed by 3 bases and J by 4 bases, leaving 12 bases between them. Germline V gene sequence: CDR1 SGHTA, CDR2 FQGNSA. The CDR3 length is 14 residues. The CDR3 here is CASSLIQGPYGYTF. CDR3 bases: TGTGCCAGCAGCTTGATACAGGGACCCTATGGCTACACCTTC.

The chain employs TRBV14 and TRBJ1-1; D uncertain. The V and J ends lost 7 bases and 0 bases respectively, with 9 bases between them. The CDR3 runs to 13 residues. From germline, CDR1 is SGHDN and CDR2 FVKESK. This CDR3 is CASTGNMNTEAFF. In DNA form, the CDR3 reads TGTGCCAGCACCGGGAACATGAACACTGAAGCTTTCTTT.

The rearrangement joins TRBV14 to TRBJ1-2; 8 bases map to TRBD1. The J segment lost 3 bases and the V segment lost 5 bases, leaving 5 bases of the junction unmatched. The CDR3 has 14 residues. Germline CDR1 SGHDN, CDR2 FVKESK. This chain's CDR3 is CASSTTGAYYGYTF. Written as DNA, the CDR3 is TGTGCCAGCAGCACGACAGGGGCCTACTATGGCTACACCTTC.

The J gene is TRBJ1-4, the V gene TRBV3-1 (or the pseudogene TRBV3-2); a weak D match, TRBD1 (6 bases). The CDR3 is 14 residues long. From germline, CDR1 is LGHDT and CDR2 YNNKEL (reference sequence). V shed 4 bases and J shed 4 bases, with 10 bases lying between them. The chain's CDR3 is CASSLKGVNEKLFF. As DNA, the CDR3 is TGTGCCAGCAGCCTGAAGGGGGTTAATGAAAAACTGTTTTTT.

CDR3 DNA: TGCGCCAGCGGAGGGGCGGTACTTCAAGAGACCCAGTACTTC. This codes for CASGGAVLQETQYF. This sequence joins TRBV5-1 and TRBJ2-5; D might be TRBD2 (6 bases). Germline V gene lookup returns CDR1 SGHRS and CDR2 YFSETQ. V lost 7 bases and J 2 bases, leaving 15 bases between the germline ends. The length of the CDR3 is 14 residues.

A remark on this clone: Other DNA sequences in this specimen translate into the identical CDR3. The V gene is TRBV28, the J gene TRBJ1-5; D not certain. The germline V gene has CDR1 MDHEN and CDR2 SYDVKM. The CDR3 covers 15 residues. V lost 5 bases, J lost 2 bases, and 13 bases lay in between. CDR3 coding DNA: TGTGCCAGCAGTCCTCCACTGGGAGGCAATCAGCCCCAGCATTTT. Protein: CASSPPLGGNQPQHF.

The genes are TRBV2 and TRBJ1-6, with TRBD1 matching over 7 bases. This CDR3 is built from 16 residues. CDR1 SNHLY and CDR2 FYNNEI come from the germline V gene. With V trimmed by 9 bases and J by 0 bases, 8 bases remained unmatched. CDR3 sequence reads: CASYRGLSSYNSPLHF. Here the CDR3 DNA reads TGTGCCAGTTACAGGGGACTCAGCTCCTATAATTCACCCCTCCACTTT.

J is TRBJ2-2 and V is TRBV9; 9 bases fit TRBD2. Germline trimming cut 0 bases from V and 6 bases from J; bases unmatched to any gene: 6. The germline V gene has CDR1 SGDLS and CDR2 YYNGEE. This CDR3 spans 16 amino acids. The CDR3 reads CASSVVGAGGPGELFF. DNA for the CDR3: TGTGCCAGCAGCGTAGTCGGGGCGGGAGGGCCCGGGGAGCTGTTTTTT.

This chain joins TRBV2 and TRBJ1-1, with D perhaps TRBD1 (5 bases). The V end lost 7 bases, the J end lost 4 bases, and 10 bases lay between the germline ends. CDR1 SNHLY and CDR2 FYNNEI come from the germline V gene. The CDR3 extends over 12 amino acids. CDR3 loop: CASNGHLTEAFF. CDR3 DNA: TGTGCCAGCAACGGACACCTCACTGAAGCTTTCTTT.

The chain uses TRBV19 and TRBJ1-5; D is unclear. V dropped 5 bases and J dropped 0 bases, with 20 bases sitting between them. CDR1 and CDR2 from the germline V gene are LNHDA and SQIVND (reference sequence). This CDR3 is 18 amino acids long. CDR3 loop: CASSSRLSSDTSNQPQHF. Here the CDR3 DNA reads TGTGCCAGTAGTTCGCGTCTTTCTAGCGATACTAGCAATCAGCCCCAGCATTTT.

The V gene is TRBV7-8, the J gene TRBJ1-3; 11 bases are shared with TRBD1. Germline trimming cut 5 bases from V and 0 bases from J; bases unmatched to any gene: 6. CDR1 and CDR2 from the germline V gene are SGHVS and FQNEAQ. The CDR3 has 17 residues. The CDR3 coding sequence is TGTGCCAGCAGCCCTGGGACAGGGGGGAGCTCTGGAAACACCATATATTTT. Translating gives CASSPGTGGSSGNTIYF.

The rearrangement links TRBV7-9 to TRBJ2-1, with D perhaps given as TRBD1 or TRBD2 (5 bases each). The germline V gene encodes CDR1 SEHNR and CDR2 FQNEAQ (reference sequence). This CDR3 region has 13 residues. V lost 5 bases to trimming and J lost 7 bases, with 12 bases between them. CDR3 in amino acids: CASSLGTKNEQFF. The DNA of the CDR3 is TGTGCCAGCAGCCTCGGGACCAAAAATGAGCAGTTCTTC.

The chain joins TRBV11-2 to TRBJ2-3, with D unresolved. Germline V gene sequence: CDR1 SGHAT, CDR2 FQNNGV. The CDR3 loop spans 16 amino acids. V lost 2 bases to trimming and J lost 0 bases, with 12 bases between them. The CDR3 nucleotides are TGTGCCAGCAGCTTACAACTACTAACTAGCACAGATACGCAGTATTTT. Encoded protein: CASSLQLLTSTDTQYF.

J is TRBJ1-5 and V is TRBV12-3 or TRBV12-4; D is possibly TRBD1 (5 bases). CDR3 size: 13 residues. V lost 9 bases to trimming and J lost 6 bases, with 15 bases between them. CDR3 region: CASEGGAGQPQHF. CDR3 sequence (DNA): TGTGCCAGTGAGGGAGGGGCGGGTCAGCCCCAGCATTTT.

The chain carries TRBV20-1 and TRBJ2-1; no definite D call. The CDR3 is 11 residues long. Between the trimmed V and J ends, which lost 3 bases and 10 bases, there was a span of 10 bases. Germline CDR1 DFQATT, CDR2 SNEGSKA (reference sequence). The CDR3 sequence: CSASTTYEQFF. CDR3 coding DNA: TGCAGTGCTAGCACTACTTACGAGCAGTTCTTC.

This chain uses TRBV6-5 with TRBJ1-1; TRBD1 agrees at 8 bases. Germline V gene lookup returns CDR1 MNHEY and CDR2 SVGAGI. There are 14 residues in the CDR3. Germline trimming cut 5 bases from V and 8 bases from J; bases unmatched to any gene: 10. The CDR3: CASSTIQGAQEAFF. The CDR3 DNA reads as TGTGCCAGCAGTACCATCCAGGGGGCACAAGAAGCTTTCTTT.

The chain joins TRBV18 to TRBJ1-1, with 10 bases matching TRBD1. This CDR3 spans 15 amino acids. Trimming cost V 0 bases and J 7 bases; bases outside gene matches: 5. CDR1 KGHSH and CDR2 LQKENI come from the germline V gene. The CDR3 reads CASSPPFGDRGEAFF. In DNA, the CDR3 is TGTGCCAGCTCACCACCATTTGGGGACAGGGGTGAAGCTTTCTTT. Based on the CDR3 plus reference TRBV18 and TRBJ1-1, the full variable domain is NAGVMQNPRHLVRRRGQEARLRCSPMKGHSHVYWYRQLPEEGLKFMVYLQKENIIDESGMPKERFSAEFPKEGPSILRIQQVVRGDSAAYFCASSPPFGDRGEAFFGQGTRLTVV.

V is TRBV9 and J is TRBJ2-1; the D gene is possibly TRBD1 (5 bases). Looked up from germline, CDR1 is SGDLS and CDR2 is YYNGEE. The V and J ends lost 0 bases and 1 base respectively, with 11 bases between them. The CDR3 is 16 residues long. CDR3 bases: TGTGCCAGCAGCGTAGCTGGGGCTGTATCCTACAATGAGCAGTTCTTC. It is translated as CASSVAGAVSYNEQFF.

The chain uses TRBV9 and TRBJ2-5; TRBD1 agrees at 11 bases. The length of the CDR3 is 15 residues. The V gene's germline CDR1 is SGDLS and CDR2 YYNGEE. V shed 3 bases and J 4 bases; nucleotides not matched to a gene: 5. CDR3 DNA: TGTGCCAGCAGCGACGGGACAGGGGGGCGAGAGACCCAGTACTTC. Protein sequence: CASSDGTGGRETQYF.

The chain is built from TRBV5-1 and TRBJ2-1, with D perhaps TRBD2 (6 bases). Germline V gene sequence: CDR1 SGHRS, CDR2 YFSETQ. V was shortened by 5 bases and J by 7 bases, with 19 bases between the two germline ends. The CDR3 has 15 residues. DNA for the CDR3: TGCGCCAGCAGAAACGCAGGCGGGGTGGTTAATGAGCAGTTCTTC. As protein: CASRNAGGVVNEQFF. The variable domain in full, completed from reference TRBV5-1 and TRBJ2-1, reads KAGVTQTPRYLIKTRGQQVTLSCSPISGHRSVSWYQQTPGQGLQFLFEYFSETQRNKGNFPGRFSGRQFSNSRSEMNVSTLELGDSALYLCASRNAGGVVNEQFFGPGTRLTVL.